A single sample is the source of the 22 T cell receptor beta chains below, sequenced in a study of Graves' ophthalmopathy and Graves' hyperthyroidism. RNA transcripts were the template, and TCR beta CDR3 regions were amplified from them. Second-round multiplex PCR came after a first-round RT-PCR that employed HTBI primers. Using its own MiXCR run on the multiplex PCR reads, TCRdb lists one record per CDR3 protein. The data hold 620,000 or so distinct CDR3 sequences, with over 20% observed a single time. Source material: peripheral blood. Source of these receptors: a woman between 18 and 29 years old with stable Graves' hyperthyroidism. Some clones in this sample may be carry-over from other donors' samples.

This clonotype occurred many times. The V and J genes are TRBV7-9 and TRBJ1-2; unclear D gene. Looked up from germline, CDR1 is SEHNR and CDR2 is FQNEAQ (reference sequence). Trimming left V 10 bases short and J 7 bases short, with 13 bases between. This CDR3 is built from 11 residues. In nucleotides, the CDR3 is TGTGCCACCCCTGCCCTCGCTGGCTACACCTTC. It specifies CATPALAGYTF.

In this sample, this clonotype turned up many times. The genes are TRBV2 and TRBJ1-1; weak D call: TRBD1 (6 bases). CDR3 length equals 16 residues. Looked up from germline, CDR1 is SNHLY and CDR2 is FYNNEI. Deletions cut 2 bases from V and 2 bases from J, with 15 bases between. The CDR3 region is CASSEHPGQTNTEAFF. Here the CDR3 DNA reads TGTGCCAGCAGTGAACACCCCGGACAGACCAACACTGAAGCTTTCTTT.

This clonotype was seen ten or more times. The V call is TRBV12-3 or TRBV12-4, the J call TRBJ1-1, with D hard to call. Deletions cut 5 bases from V and 5 bases from J, with 12 bases between. The CDR3 runs 13 residues. As DNA, the CDR3 is TGTGCCAGCAGTCTTTCTTCGCCAACTGAAGCTTTCTTT. Its translation: CASSLSSPTEAFF.

V usage is TRBV24-1 and J usage is TRBJ2-7, with TRBD2 matching 11 bases. The V and J ends lost 7 bases and 3 bases, in that order; junction bases with no gene match: 4. CDR1 KGHDR and CDR2 SFDVKD come from the germline V gene. This CDR3 has 14 amino acids. DNA for the CDR3: TGTGCCACCAGAGGTAGCGGGAGGGACTACGAGCAGTACTTC. Encoded protein: CATRGSGRDYEQYF.

This clonotype has a count of ten or more. The chain is built from TRBV6-2 or TRBV6-3 and TRBJ1-5; a possible D gene is TRBD1 (5 bases). The CDR3 has 14 amino acids. The germline V gene encodes CDR1 MNHEY and CDR2 SVGEGT. V was pared by 7 bases and J by 9 bases, with 19 bases between. CDR3 in amino acids: CASKEGWVSSPQHF. CDR3 nucleotides: TGTGCCAGCAAGGAGGGGTGGGTTAGTTCGCCCCAGCATTTT.

V and J are TRBV12-3 or TRBV12-4 and TRBJ1-2, with a weak D call TRBD1 (5 bases). CDR3 length: 13 residues. The V end lost 2 bases, the J end lost 8 bases, and 12 bases lay between the germline ends. The CDR3 DNA reads TGTGCCAGCAGTTTACCCAGGGTCGGGGGCTACACCTTC. Translated: CASSLPRVGGYTF.

This clonotype was observed at least ten times. The chain uses TRBV7-2 and TRBJ2-5, with 11 bases aligning to TRBD1. CDR3 length: 15 residues. Germline V gene data show CDR1 as SGHTA and CDR2 as FQGNSA. The J segment lost 3 bases and the V segment lost 6 bases, leaving 6 bases of the junction unmatched. CDR3 sequence reads: CASSRDRGVEETQYF. As DNA, the CDR3 is TGTGCCAGCAGTCGGGACAGGGGGGTCGAAGAGACCCAGTACTTC.

This clonotype has a count of ten or more. An end of the junction does not agree with germline; a read error may underlie this. The CDR3 DNA reads TGCAGTGCAAGAGGGACAGGGAGCTCCTACGAGCAGTACTTC. Translation gives CSARGTGSSYEQYF. This rearrangement joins TRBV20-1 to TRBJ2-7; TRBD1 aligns across 9 bases. The CDR3 covers 14 residues. The germline V gene encodes CDR1 DFQATT and CDR2 SNEGSKA (reference sequence).

At least ten counts were recorded for this clonotype. The gene calls are TRBV19 and TRBJ2-5, with TRBD2 matching 9 bases. Germline V gives CDR1 LNHDA, CDR2 SQIVND (reference sequence). The junction had 11 bases not matched to a gene; V was cut back by 10 bases and J by 2 bases. The CDR3 consists of 15 residues. The CDR3 loop is CATRPGLAPQETQYF. The CDR3 nucleotides read TGTGCCACCCGACCCGGACTAGCGCCACAAGAGACCCAGTACTTC.

This clonotype was picked up many times. The V call is TRBV2, the J call TRBJ1-1; 8 bases align to TRBD1. In germline, CDR1 is SNHLY, CDR2 FYNNEI. This CDR3 region has 12 residues. After removal of 4 bases from V and 10 bases from J, the junction contained 5 bases not matched to a gene. CDR3 region: CASSVGRGLAFF. DNA for the CDR3: TGTGCCAGCAGTGTCGGCAGGGGGCTAGCTTTCTTT. Complete variable domain (other parts from reference TRBV2 and TRBJ1-1): EPEVTQTPSHQVTQMGQEVILRCVPISNHLYFYWYRQILGQKVEFLVSFYNNEISEKSEIFDDQFSVERPDGSNFTLKIRSTKLEDSAMYFCASSVGRGLAFFGQGTRLTVV.

Concerning this clonotype: An end of the junction differs from the germline gene, which may be a read error. V usage is TRBV12-3 or TRBV12-4 and J usage is TRBJ2-2; D call uncertain. The CDR3 is 15 amino acids. The CDR3 nucleotides read TGTGCCATCAGTGCTGATACCAGGAACACCGGGGAGCTGTTTTTT. Its protein is CAISADTRNTGELFF.

This clonotype was observed at least ten times. The rearrangement joins TRBV5-1 to TRBJ2-7, with TRBD2 matching 12 bases. Germline V lookup: CDR1 SGHRS, CDR2 YFSETQ. CDR3 size: 15 residues. Losses at the gene ends were 3 bases for V and 7 bases for J; bases not matched to a gene: 8. Here the CDR3 DNA reads TGCGCCAGCAGCTACCTAGCGGGAGGGCCAGGTGAGCAGTACTTC. Protein product: CASSYLAGGPGEQYF.

The CDR3 spells CAWSGLAARDGMGPYEQYF. CDR3 DNA: TGTGCCTGGAGTGGTCTCGCCGCCCGGGACGGAATGGGCCCTTACGAGCAGTACTTC. This chain uses TRBV30 with TRBJ2-7; tentatively, D is TRBD1 or TRBD2 (5 bases each). The CDR3 runs to 19 residues. Trimming removed 1 base at V and 4 bases at J, with 29 bases between. Germline CDR1 reads GTSNPN; CDR2 reads SVGIG (reference sequence).

There are many counts of this clonotype. The CDR3 reads CASSLDRGHHEQYF. The DNA of the CDR3 is TGTGCCAGCAGTCTGGACAGGGGGCACCACGAGCAGTACTTC. The genes are TRBV2 and TRBJ2-7; 11 bases match TRBD1. Germline values: CDR1 SNHLY, CDR2 FYNNEI. The CDR3 loop spans 14 amino acids. Trimming took 5 bases from V and 5 from J; bases not matched to a gene: 5.

The chain is built from TRBV4-1 and TRBJ1-1; D might be TRBD1 (5 bases). CDR1 is MGHRA and CDR2 is YSYEKL in the germline V gene. The length of the CDR3 is 15 residues. V was pared by 4 bases and J by 5 bases, with 17 bases between. The CDR3 loop is CASSLTPGPGTEAFF. Here the CDR3 DNA reads TGCGCCAGCAGCCTCACCCCGGGACCCGGGACTGAAGCTTTCTTT.

The chain combines TRBV25-1 with TRBJ1-5, with D unclear. The CDR3 spans 12 residues. Trimming stripped 4 bases from V and 8 bases from J, with 9 bases between. Germline assignment: CDR1 MGHDK and CDR2 SYGVNS. CDR3 sequence reads: CASSGVGEPQHF. In nucleotides, the CDR3 is TGTGCCAGCAGTGGGGTCGGTGAGCCCCAGCATTTT. Variable domain in full (rest from reference TRBV25-1 and TRBJ1-5): EADIYQTPRYLVIGTGKKITLECSQTMGHDKMYWYQQDPGMELHLIHYSYGVNSTEKGDLSSESTVSRIRTEHFPLTLESARPSHTSQYLCASSGVGEPQHFGDGTRLSIL.

There are many counts of this clonotype. The chain carries TRBV20-1 and TRBJ2-5, with 9 bases fitting TRBD2. After removal of 6 bases from V and 0 bases from J, the junction contained 5 bases not matched to a gene. Germline assignment: CDR1 DFQATT and CDR2 SNEGSKA (reference sequence). CDR3 length equals 14 residues. CDR3 sequence reads: CSAGSGGYQETQYF. CDR3 bases: TGCAGTGCGGGGAGCGGGGGGTACCAAGAGACCCAGTACTTC.

As to this clonotype: A read error is possible here, since a much larger clone lies one base away. J is TRBJ2-7 and V is TRBV20-1; the D gene is possibly TRBD2 (6 bases). V lost 3 bases and J lost 2, with 11 bases in between. Germline V gene data show CDR1 as DFQATT and CDR2 as SNEGSKA (reference sequence). The CDR3 contains 13 residues. The CDR3 loop is CSARDSGTYEQYF. DNA for the CDR3: TGCAGTGCTAGGGATAGCGGTACCTACGAGCAGTACTTC.

CDR3 protein: CAYQGHYGYTF. The CDR3 region has the DNA TGTGCCTACCAGGGCCACTATGGCTACACCTTC. The rearrangement uses TRBV30 and TRBJ1-2; the D gene is possibly TRBD1 (5 bases). The germline V gene encodes CDR1 GTSNPN and CDR2 SVGIG (reference sequence). V was trimmed by 7 bases and J by 3 bases, leaving 9 bases between them. This CDR3 is 11 amino acids long.

This clonotype was seen repeatedly, ten times or more. The chain carries TRBV24-1 and TRBJ2-7, with D possibly being TRBD1 (5 bases). Trimming left V 1 base short and J 2 bases short, with 11 bases between. Germline-derived CDR1 and CDR2 are KGHDR and SFDVKD. The CDR3 length is 15 residues. Written as DNA, the CDR3 is TGTGCCACCAGTGATTTTTATACAGGAACCTACGAGCAGTACTTC. This gives the protein CATSDFYTGTYEQYF.

This clonotype was recorded at least ten times. The chain links TRBV28 to TRBJ2-7; D is uncertain. CDR3 length: 12 residues. CDR1 is MDHEN, CDR2 SYDVKM, per germline. Trimming stripped 3 bases from V and 4 bases from J, with 7 bases between. The CDR3 sequence: CASSFGVYEQYF. The CDR3 DNA is TGTGCCAGCAGTTTTGGGGTATACGAGCAGTACTTC.

The sample holds many counts of this clonotype. This chain joins TRBV30 and TRBJ2-7; 8 positions agree with TRBD1. The V and J ends lost 3 bases and 4 bases, in that order; junction bases with no gene match: 5. Germline-derived CDR1 and CDR2 are GTSNPN and SVGIG (reference sequence). The CDR3 is made up of 13 amino acids. DNA for the CDR3: TGTGCCTGGAGCAGGGACAGGAAATACGAGCAGTACTTC. Its translation: CAWSRDRKYEQYF.